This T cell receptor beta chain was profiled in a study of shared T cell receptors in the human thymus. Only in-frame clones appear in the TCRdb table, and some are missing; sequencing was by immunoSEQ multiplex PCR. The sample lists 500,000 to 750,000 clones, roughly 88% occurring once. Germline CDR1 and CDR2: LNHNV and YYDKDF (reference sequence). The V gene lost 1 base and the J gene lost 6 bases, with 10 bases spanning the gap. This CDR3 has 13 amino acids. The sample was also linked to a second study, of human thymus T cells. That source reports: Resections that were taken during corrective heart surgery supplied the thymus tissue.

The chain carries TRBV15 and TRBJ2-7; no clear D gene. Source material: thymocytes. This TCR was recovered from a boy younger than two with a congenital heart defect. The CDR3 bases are TGTGCCACCAGCAGAGGACTCGGCGGCGAGCAGTACTTC. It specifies CATSRGLGGEQYF.